This TCR beta chain came from a study of T cells in Graves' hyperthyroidism and ophthalmopathy. The germline V and J ends were trimmed by 2 bases and 3 bases, with 14 bases remaining between them. The CDR3 is made up of 14 amino acids. CDR1 and CDR2 (germline): DFQATT, SNEGSKA (reference sequence). Amplification of TCR beta CDR3 regions used RNA as the template. A set of HTBI primers served as the primers for a first-round RT-PCR of the TCR CDR3. TCRdb recomputed calls from the multiplex PCR reads with MiXCR, one row per CDR3 protein. Among roughly 500,000 distinct CDR3 sequences listed, about 15% were seen once.

The chain joins TRBV20-1 to TRBJ2-7, with D tentatively TRBD2 (5 bases). The sequenced sample was blood. The sequence was obtained from a woman in her 30s with Graves' hyperthyroidism that later progressed to Graves' ophthalmopathy. As DNA, the CDR3 is TGCAGTGCTAGAAGACTACGAGAGAACTACGAGCAGTACTTC. It yields the protein CSARRLRENYEQYF.